The rows below give T cell receptor beta chains drawn from one sample of a study of blood T cell repertoires in COVID-19. Only in-frame clones appear in the TCRdb table, and some are missing; sequencing was by immunoSEQ multiplex PCR. Of under 350,000 clones listed, 70% to 90% are singletons. Material: peripheral blood. These receptors came from a man aged 55-75 years who had recovered from COVID-19. CDR3s include the opening cysteine and the closing phenylalanine or tryptophan. Fields, in order: D gene, V gene, J gene, clone size, CDR3 protein, CDR3 DNA. D genes are given only for firm matches. Only some rows state a clone size, as once, few, many or a class for expanded clones.

>NA|TRBV7-9|TRBJ2-5|once
CASSLGRVGQETQYF
TGTGCCAGCAGCTTAGGGAGGGTTGGCCAAGAGACCCAGTACTTC
>NA|TRBV6-5|TRBJ2-5|NA
CASSWAEAEAGETQYF
TGTGCCAGCAGTTGGGCCGAGGCCGAGGCGGGCGAGACCCAGTACTTC
>NA|TRBV2|TRBJ1-1|NA
CASSIQGRGTEAFF
TGTGCCAGCAGCATACAGGGTCGGGGCACTGAAGCTTTCTTT
>TRBD1|TRBV2|TRBJ2-6|NA
CASSVRGSGSGANVLTF
TGTGCCAGCAGTGTCAGGGGGAGCGGCTCTGGGGCCAACGTCCTGACTTTC
>NA|TRBV27|TRBJ2-7|NA
CASSSGVTYEQYF
TGTGCCAGCAGTTCGGGGGTCACCTACGAGCAGTACTTC
>NA|TRBV3-1/TRBV3-2|TRBJ2-3|NA
CASSHPGSRADTQYF
TGTGCCAGCAGCCACCCGGGATCCCGCGCAGATACGCAGTATTTT
>NA|TRBV23-1|TRBJ1-1|NA
CASSQALQGPNTEAFF
TGCGCCAGCAGTCAAGCGCTACAGGGCCCGAACACTGAAGCTTTCTTT
>TRBD2|TRBV11-2|TRBJ2-3|NA
CASSSHTGLAGGGTDTQYF
TGTGCCAGCAGCTCACACACCGGACTAGCGGGGGGTGGGACAGATACGCAGTATTTT
>TRBD1|TRBV6-6|TRBJ1-1|NA
CASSYAQGAAEAFF
TGTGCCAGCAGTTACGCGCAGGGGGCCGCTGAAGCTTTCTTT
>TRBD1|TRBV7-6|TRBJ1-3|NA
CASRDRGQTGNTIYF
TGTGCCAGCAGGGACAGGGGGCAAACTGGAAACACCATATATTTT
>TRBD1|TRBV10-3|TRBJ2-7|few
CAITGTALYEQYF
TGTGCCATCACCGGGACAGCGTTATACGAGCAGTACTTC
>TRBD2|TRBV7-9|TRBJ2-3|NA
CASSLLLAGDTDTQYF
TGTGCCAGCAGCTTATTACTAGCGGGGGACACAGATACGCAGTATTTT
>TRBD1|TRBV5-5|TRBJ2-6|NA
CASSSTPAGGSGGANVLTF
TGTGCCAGCAGCTCAACCCCGGCAGGGGGCTCGGGTGGGGCCAACGTCCTGACTTTC
>TRBD2|TRBV7-9|TRBJ2-2|NA
CASSPVAGDHGGELFF
TGTGCCAGCAGCCCCGTAGCGGGAGATCACGGCGGGGAGCTGTTTTTT
>TRBD1|TRBV11-2|TRBJ1-2|NA
CASSLDRGIRNYGYTF
TGTGCCAGCAGCTTAGACAGGGGGATTCGTAACTATGGCTACACCTTC
>NA|TRBV28|TRBJ2-7|NA
CASSLGFGVYF
TGTGCCAGCAGTTTAGGTTTCGGGGTGTACTTC
>NA|TRBV3-1/TRBV3-2|TRBJ2-7|NA
CASSRTTVSAYEQYF
TGTGCCAGCAGCCGTACGACAGTTTCGGCCTACGAGCAGTACTTC
>TRBD1|TRBV2|TRBJ1-2|NA
CASTRTGKNGYTF
TGTGCCAGCACCAGGACAGGGAAAAATGGCTACACCTTC
>TRBD1|TRBV18|TRBJ1-5|few
CASSPDRADQPQHF
TGTGCCAGCTCACCCGACAGGGCCGATCAGCCCCAGCATTTT
>TRBD2|TRBV27|TRBJ2-7|NA
CASCSSGGNLWYEQYF
TGTGCCAGCTGTTCGAGCGGGGGAAACTTATGGTACGAGCAGTACTTC
>TRBD1|TRBV11-2|TRBJ1-3|NA
CASSPGQTSSGNTIYF
TGTGCCAGCAGCCCGGGACAGACGAGCTCTGGAAACACCATATATTTT
>TRBD1|TRBV2|TRBJ2-4|few
CASRDRGLAKNIQYF
TGTGCCAGCAGGGACAGGGGATTAGCCAAAAACATTCAGTACTTC
>TRBD2|TRBV6-1|TRBJ2-3|NA
CASSERGGAGDTDTQYF
TGTGCCAGCAGTGAAAGGGGAGGAGCGGGAGACACAGATACGCAGTATTTT
>TRBD1|TRBV4-1|TRBJ1-2|once
CASRANLGDRKDGYTF
TGCGCCAGCCGAGCCAATCTGGGGGACAGAAAGGATGGCTACACCTTC
>TRBD2|TRBV15|TRBJ2-1|once
CATSIAGGSYNEQFF
TGTGCCACCAGCATAGCGGGTGGATCCTACAATGAGCAGTTCTTC
>NA|TRBV4-1|TRBJ2-7|once
CASSQGTPGTYEQYF
TGCGCCAGCAGCCAAGGGACGCCGGGAACCTACGAGCAGTACTTC
>NA|TRBV7-9|TRBJ1-1|NA
CASSVSTSTEAFF
TGTGCCAGCAGCGTTAGCACGTCCACTGAAGCTTTCTTT
>NA|TRBV28|TRBJ2-7|NA
CASRPYGTQGTYEQYF
TGTGCCAGCAGACCATACGGGACGCAGGGGACCTACGAGCAGTACTTC
>NA|TRBV29-1|TRBJ1-2|few
CSGGRSNYGYTF
TGCAGCGGGGGGAGGAGTAACTATGGCTACACCTTC
>NA|TRBV29-1|TRBJ1-2|NA
CSVKTSSGYTF
TGCAGCGTCAAAACTAGCTCCGGCTACACCTTC
>NA|TRBV13|TRBJ2-3|NA
CASSLYTAPKGTQYF
TGTGCCAGCAGCCTATACACAGCCCCGAAAGGTACGCAGTATTTT
>NA|TRBV2|TRBJ2-1|NA
CASSEVLRGHNEQFF
TGTGCCAGCAGTGAGGTGCTGCGGGGCCACAATGAGCAGTTCTTC
>TRBD1|TRBV27|TRBJ2-7|NA
CASSSYPGTGRHEQYF
TGTGCCAGCAGCTCTTATCCTGGGACAGGGCGACACGAGCAGTACTTC
>NA|TRBV5-1|TRBJ1-2|NA
CASSFRGTQNNLNYGYTF
TGCGCCAGCAGCTTTAGGGGGACCCAGAACAACTTAAACTATGGCTACACCTTC
>NA|TRBV7-2|TRBJ1-1|NA
CASSPQVGRMNTEAFF
TGTGCCAGCAGCCCCCAGGTGGGGCGGATGAACACTGAAGCTTTCTTT
>TRBD2|TRBV6-5|TRBJ2-7|NA
CASISLAGSYEQYF
TGTGCCAGCATTTCCCTAGCGGGGTCCTACGAGCAGTACTTC
>TRBD1|TRBV7-2|TRBJ1-6|NA
CASSLRQGKGNSPLHF
TGTGCCAGCAGCTTAAGACAGGGGAAAGGTAATTCACCCCTCCACTTT
>TRBD1|TRBV5-1|TRBJ2-7|NA
CASSLGRQGFREQYF
TGCGCCAGCAGCTTGGGGCGACAGGGGTTTAGGGAGCAGTACTTC
>NA|TRBV7-2|TRBJ1-1|NA
CASREGLNTEAFF
TGTGCCAGCAGGGAAGGACTTAACACTGAAGCTTTCTTT
>TRBD2|TRBV27|TRBJ2-3|NA
CASRWSGGSGTDTQYF
TGTGCCAGCAGATGGAGCGGGGGGTCGGGCACAGATACGCAGTATTTT